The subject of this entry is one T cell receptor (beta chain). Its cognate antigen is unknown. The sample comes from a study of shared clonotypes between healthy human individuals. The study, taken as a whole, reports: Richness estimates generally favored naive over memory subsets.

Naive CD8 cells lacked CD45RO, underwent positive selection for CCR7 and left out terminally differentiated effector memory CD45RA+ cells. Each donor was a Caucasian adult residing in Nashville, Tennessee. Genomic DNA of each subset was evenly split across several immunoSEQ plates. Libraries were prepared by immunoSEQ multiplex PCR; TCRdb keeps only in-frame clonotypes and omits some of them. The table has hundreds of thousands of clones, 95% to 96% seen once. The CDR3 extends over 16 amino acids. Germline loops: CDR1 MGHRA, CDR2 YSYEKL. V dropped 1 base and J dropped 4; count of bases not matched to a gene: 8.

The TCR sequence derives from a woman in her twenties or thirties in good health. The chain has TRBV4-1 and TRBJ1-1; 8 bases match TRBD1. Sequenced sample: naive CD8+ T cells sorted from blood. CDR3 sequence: CASSQVGGQAPTEAFF. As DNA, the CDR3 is TGCGCCAGCAGCCAAGTTGGGGGACAGGCGCCCACTGAAGCTTTCTTT.